The clone carrying this TCR beta chain qualifies as medium-sized. Antigen specificity is unknown. Described treatment: approximately 9-day PBMC culture with coronavirus spike peptide pools or control peptides (ViraFEST assay). Wells contained about 2 million PBMCs each, and these were cultured with around 10 IU/ml IL-2 and around 10 ug/ml peptide pools. The data were obtained in a study of vaccination and CD4 T cells after COVID-19. Study in general: Post-COVID draws followed diagnosis by a median about 100 days (range 35 to 161). Study conclusions and caveats: Nearly all convalescent vaccine-specific clones, 304 of 307, recognized only SARS-CoV-2 spike. For convalescent patients, a median around 90% of reactive clones surfaced exclusively after vaccination.

Germline loops: CDR1 MNHEY, CDR2 SVGEGT. The J segment lost 6 bases and the V segment lost 7 bases, leaving 6 bases of the junction unmatched. CDR3 length: 13 residues. With the Oncomine TCR Beta short-read assay, DNA from cultured CD4+ T cells was sequenced. TCRdb recomputed calls from the PCR reads with MiXCR, one row per CDR3 protein. The repertoire holds some 12,000 distinct CDR3 sequences, approximately 20% seen once, with approximately 13% in the top ten. The sequencing used CD4+ T cells from blood, cultured in vitro, collected after SARS-CoV-2 vaccination. This sequence originates from a human donor who had recovered from COVID-19. The rearrangement uses TRBV6-2 or TRBV6-3 and TRBJ1-5; 7 bases agree with TRBD1. The CDR3 DNA follows: TGTGCCAGCACCATACAGGGGAGTCAGCCCCAGCATTTT. As protein: CASTIQGSQPQHF.